This T cell receptor (beta chain) is drawn from a study of cytomegalovirus exposure and HLA in healthy donors. The CDR3 spans 14 residues. Trimming stripped 4 bases from V and 3 bases from J, with 12 bases between. Germline V lookup: CDR1 LNHDA, CDR2 SQIVND (reference sequence). For this clone: What it recognizes is unknown.

PCR used 60 Vbeta primers and 13 Jbeta primers. Here immunoSEQ multiplex PCR was the method, and the copy in TCRdb shows in-frame clones only, minus some. The sample shows roughly 150,000 clones, over 60% of them seen only once. Study-wide results and limits: Later analysis identified a missense DCLRE1C variant that was linked to TCR beta V- and J-gene trimming. While the bulk of TCR sequences proved rare, some public TCRs turned up in many donors.

This rearrangement joins TRBV19 to TRBJ2-5; D remains ambiguous. Specimen: PBMCs. The source is a man between 25 and 39 years old in good health and CMV-seronegative. CDR3 residues: CASSSVALEETQYF. Here the CDR3 DNA reads TGTGCCAGTAGTAGCGTCGCCTTAGAAGAGACCCAGTACTTC.